This T cell receptor beta chain was sequenced for a study of shared clonotypes between healthy human individuals. Whole-study context: CD4 naive and memory got three plates each, CD8 naive two, CD8 memory one.

Study processing details: ImmunoSEQ yielded junction-only sequences lacking quality scores, so filtering differed. The repertoire was sequenced with immunoSEQ multiplex PCR; TCRdb's copy has only in-frame clones and lacks some. That table supplies the V and J calls and clone size; D and trimming were determined from the DNA. The data contain 950,000 to 1,300,000 clones, 75% of them seen just once; the ten biggest clones take up over 1.3%. The ends lost 4 bases at V and 4 bases at J; junction bases unmatched: 1. Germline V gene data show CDR1 as LNHDA and CDR2 as SQIVND (reference sequence). The CDR3 spans 13 residues.

The specimen sequenced was memory CD4+ T cells sorted from blood. Documented subset: CD45RA-negative fraction. The V and J genes are TRBV19 and TRBJ2-3, with TRBD2 matching over 8 bases. This sequence originates from a man aged 18-30 years in good health. The DNA of the CDR3 is TGTGCCAGTAGTACGGGGGGGCCAGATACGCAGTATTTT. This gives the protein CASSTGGPDTQYF.